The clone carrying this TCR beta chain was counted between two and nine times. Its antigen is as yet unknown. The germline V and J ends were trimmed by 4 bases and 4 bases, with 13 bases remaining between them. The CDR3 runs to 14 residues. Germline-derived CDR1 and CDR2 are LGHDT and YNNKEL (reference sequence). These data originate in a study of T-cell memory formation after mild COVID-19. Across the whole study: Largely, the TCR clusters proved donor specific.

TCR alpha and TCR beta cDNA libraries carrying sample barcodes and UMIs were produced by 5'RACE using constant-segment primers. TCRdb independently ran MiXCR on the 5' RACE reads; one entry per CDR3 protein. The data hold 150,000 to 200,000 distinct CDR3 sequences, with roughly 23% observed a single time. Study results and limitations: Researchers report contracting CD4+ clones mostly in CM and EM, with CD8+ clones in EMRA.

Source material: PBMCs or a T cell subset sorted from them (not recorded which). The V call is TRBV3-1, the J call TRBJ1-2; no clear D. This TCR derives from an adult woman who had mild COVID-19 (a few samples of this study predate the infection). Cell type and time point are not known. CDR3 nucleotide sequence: TGTGCCAGCAGCCCGGACTGGGGTCGCTATGGCTACACCTTC. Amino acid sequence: CASSPDWGRYGYTF.